What follows are 20 T cell receptor beta chains derived from one specimen sequenced in a study of T cell changes during pregnancy in multiple sclerosis. Sequencing used immunoSEQ multiplex PCR; TCRdb keeps in-frame clones, though not all of them. The repertoire holds tens of thousands of clones, 80% to 95% seen once, with approximately 0.69% in the top ten. The material was CD4+ T cells from peripheral blood mononuclear cells, obtained after pregnancy. Source of these receptors: a female donor with multiple sclerosis, enrolled in a pregnancy study.

The CDR3 reads CASSHGGGGTDTQYF. The CDR3, as DNA: TGTGCCAGCAGCCATGGTGGGGGGGGCACAGATACGCAGTATTTT. The V call is TRBV7-8, the J call TRBJ2-3; 7 bases match TRBD2. V lost 5 bases and J lost 1; bases outside the gene matches: 6. The CDR3 totals 15 residues. Germline assignment: CDR1 SGHVS and CDR2 FQNEAQ.

The chain is built from TRBV6-5 and TRBJ2-3; tentatively, D is TRBD1 (5 bases). Trimming cost V 5 bases and J 9 bases, with 18 bases left between them. This CDR3 is built from 14 residues. The V gene's germline CDR1 is MNHEY and CDR2 SVGAGI. The CDR3 nucleotides read TGTGCCAGCAGTCCTCCCGTAGGGGCCCGCACGCAGTATTTT. It codes for CASSPPVGARTQYF.

The gene calls are TRBV19 and TRBJ1-1, with TRBD1 identical over 7 bases. V trimming: 7 bases; J trimming: 1 base; junction bases outside the gene matches: 12. This CDR3 is built from 16 residues. The germline V gene has CDR1 LNHDA and CDR2 SQIVND (reference sequence). For the CDR3, the DNA is TGTGCCAGTACCGTATATCCCGGGACAGCGAACACTGAAGCTTTCTTT. This translates into CASTVYPGTANTEAFF.

V is TRBV7-3 and J is TRBJ2-2, with D unclear. The germline V and J ends were trimmed by 1 base and 1 base, with 4 bases remaining between them. Germline loops: CDR1 SGHTA, CDR2 FQGTGA. The CDR3 has 14 amino acids. For the CDR3, the DNA is TGTGCCAGCAGCTTAATCCAGAACACCGGGGAGCTGTTTTTT. Its protein is CASSLIQNTGELFF.

This chain connects TRBV5-6 to TRBJ2-4, with 10 nucleotides matching TRBD1. CDR1 is SGHDT and CDR2 is YYEEEE in the germline V gene. Losses at the gene ends were 0 bases for V and 1 base for J; bases not matched to a gene: 10. This CDR3 has 19 residues. CDR3: CASSLEVTGGGGAKNIQYF. CDR3 nucleotide sequence: TGTGCCAGCAGCTTGGAGGTGACAGGGGGCGGCGGGGCCAAAAACATTCAGTACTTC. Full variable domain (outside the CDR3, taken from reference TRBV5-6 and TRBJ2-4): DAGVTQSPTHLIKTRGQQVTLRCSPKSGHDTVSWYQQALGQGPQFIFQYYEEEERQRGNFPDRFSGHQFPNYSSELNVNALLLGDSALYLCASSLEVTGGGGAKNIQYFGAGTRLSVL.

The genes are TRBV6-5 and TRBJ2-1; maybe TRBD2 (6 bases). V gave up 8 bases and J gave up 14 bases, with 22 bases separating them. The CDR3 sequence is 13 residues long. CDR1 is MNHEY and CDR2 is SVGAGI in the germline V gene. The CDR3 spells CASSWDWNSYKFF. As DNA, the CDR3 is TGTGCCAGCTCTTGGGACTGGAATTCATACAAGTTCTTC.

V is TRBV7-3 and J is TRBJ2-2, with 7 nucleotides matching TRBD2. This CDR3 is 14 amino acids long. Germline CDR1 and CDR2: SGHTA and FQGTGA. J gave up 3 bases and V 5 bases, and 3 bases lay outside the gene matches. The CDR3 loop is CASSGAGDTGELFF. CDR3 nucleotide sequence: TGTGCCAGCAGCGGGGCGGGGGACACCGGGGAGCTGTTTTTT.

The chain uses TRBV7-9 and TRBJ2-3; 8 nucleotides align to TRBD2. Germline trimming cut 5 bases from V and 0 bases from J; bases unmatched to any gene: 4. CDR1 is SEHNR, CDR2 FQNEAQ, per germline (reference sequence). This CDR3 is 15 amino acids long. The CDR3, as DNA: TGTGCCAGCAGCCGGGGGGGCTCTAGCACAGATACGCAGTATTTT. Translating it yields CASSRGGSSTDTQYF. The complete variable domain, with remaining parts taken from reference TRBV7-9 and TRBJ2-3, reads DTGVSQNPRHKITKRGQNVTFRCDPISEHNRLYWYRQTLGQGPEFLTYFQNEAQLEKSRLLSDRFSAERPKGSFSTLEIQRTEQGDSAMYLCASSRGGSSTDTQYFGPGTRLTVL.

The genes are TRBV30 and TRBJ1-3; 7 bases align to TRBD1. Germline lookup yields CDR1 GTSNPN and CDR2 SVGIG (reference sequence). V was pared by 3 bases and J by 2 bases, with 4 bases of the junction left unmatched. This CDR3 has 14 residues. In DNA form, the CDR3 reads TGTGCCTGGAGAAAGACAGGGACTGGAAACACCATATATTTT. It encodes CAWRKTGTGNTIYF.

There are a few counts of this clone. The identical CDR3 is also encoded by other nucleotide sequences in the sample. The rearrangement joins TRBV5-4 to TRBJ2-2; 9 bases agree with TRBD2. The V gene's germline CDR1 is SGHNT and CDR2 YYREEE (reference sequence). The CDR3 contains 17 residues. The V and J ends lost 0 bases and 0 bases, in that order; junction bases with no gene match: 3. The chain's CDR3 is CASSLVLAGANTGELFF. CDR3 sequence (DNA): TGTGCCAGCAGCTTGGTATTAGCGGGGGCGAACACCGGGGAGCTGTTTTTT. Based on the CDR3 plus reference TRBV5-4 and TRBJ2-2, the full variable domain is ETGVTQSPTHLIKTRGQQVTLRCSSQSGHNTVSWYQQALGQGPQFIFQYYREEENGRGNFPPRFSGLQFPNYSSELNVNALELDDSALYLCASSLVLAGANTGELFFGEGSRLTVL.

The chain employs TRBV4-3 and TRBJ2-3; 8 nucleotides match TRBD1. In germline, CDR1 is LGHNA, CDR2 YSLEER. V lost 4 bases and J lost 2; bases outside the gene matches: 5. The CDR3 consists of 15 residues. The CDR3 DNA sequence: TGCGCCAGCAGCCCAGACAGGGGAACCACAGATACGCAGTATTTT. Translation: CASSPDRGTTDTQYF.

This clone was observed a handful of times. The V call is TRBV7-9, the J call TRBJ1-6; D is possibly TRBD1 (5 bases). Trimming removed 4 bases from V and 9 bases from J, with 13 bases in between. The germline CDR1 and CDR2 sequences are SEHNR and FQNEAQ (reference sequence). CDR3 length: 14 amino acids. The CDR3, as DNA: TGTGCCAGCAGCTCCCAGGGTTTGGGTTCACCCCTCCACTTT. Residues: CASSSQGLGSPLHF.

V gene TRBV18 combines with J gene TRBJ2-2, with a tentative D call TRBD2 (5 bases). The CDR3 is 15 residues long. CDR1 is KGHSH, CDR2 LQKENI, per germline. The V gene lost 3 bases and the J gene lost 3 bases, with 11 bases spanning the gap. CDR3 sequence: CASSPGGLHTGELFF. DNA for the CDR3: TGTGCCAGCTCACCGGGTGGACTTCACACCGGGGAGCTGTTTTTT.

J is TRBJ2-7 and V is TRBV4-3; maybe TRBD2 (6 bases). The CDR3 contains 15 residues. Trimming shortened V by 1 base and J by 3 bases, and 13 bases separated the two germline ends. Germline values: CDR1 LGHNA, CDR2 YSLEER. Here the CDR3 reads CASSQATRGHYEQYF. CDR3 coding DNA: TGCGCCAGCAGCCAAGCTACGCGGGGCCACTACGAGCAGTACTTC.

The CDR3 is CAISVGTGQETQYF. Written as DNA, the CDR3 is TGTGCCATCAGTGTGGGGACAGGGCAAGAGACCCAGTACTTC. V and J are TRBV10-3 and TRBJ2-5, with 9 bases lining up with TRBD1. The CDR3 spans 14 residues. V trimming: 4 bases; J trimming: 2 bases; junction bases outside the gene matches: 2. Looked up from germline, CDR1 is ENHRY and CDR2 is SYGVKD.

The V call is TRBV7-2, the J call TRBJ2-7; TRBD2 matches 8 bases. Trimming cost V 5 bases and J 3 bases; bases outside gene matches: 9. Germline V gives CDR1 SGHTA, CDR2 FQGNSA. CDR3 length: 15 amino acids. CDR3 DNA: TGTGCCAGCAGCCGGCGGGGCGGGGGGCGCTACGAGCAGTACTTC. Protein: CASSRRGGGRYEQYF. Filled out from reference TRBV7-2 and TRBJ2-7, the complete variable domain reads GAGVSQSPSNKVTEKGKDVELRCDPISGHTALYWYRQSLGQGLEFLIYFQGNSAPDKSGLPSDRFSAERTGGSVSTLTIQRTQQEDSAVYLCASSRRGGGRYEQYFGPGTRLTVT.

V is TRBV6-1 and J is TRBJ1-5; tentative D call: TRBD1 (6 bases). V dropped 6 bases and J dropped 6 bases, with 12 bases sitting between them. The CDR3 is 13 residues long. CDR1 is MNHNS, CDR2 SASEGT, per germline. In DNA form, the CDR3 reads TGTGCCAGCAGCAGACAGGATCTTCAGCCCCAGCATTTT. Translated: CASSRQDLQPQHF.

This clone was observed a few times. This rearrangement joins TRBV7-8 to TRBJ2-5; tentatively, D is TRBD1 (5 bases). Germline CDR1 reads SGHVS; CDR2 reads FQNEAQ. There are 17 residues in the CDR3. Between the trimmed V and J ends, which lost 2 bases and 1 base, there was a span of 17 bases. CDR3 coding DNA: TGTGCCAGCAGCTTATATTTCGGCAGGGCCCTCCAAGAGACCCAGTACTTC. This translates into CASSLYFGRALQETQYF.

This clone was seen only a few times. The chain links TRBV7-7 to TRBJ1-4; TRBD1 might be the D (6 bases). The CDR3 is made up of 15 amino acids. V shed 5 bases and J shed 5 bases, with 15 bases lying between them. Germline CDR1 reads SSHAT; CDR2 reads FNYEAQ (reference sequence). Written as DNA, the CDR3 is TGTGCCAGCAGCCCATCCACAGGGATGAATGAAAAACTGTTTTTT. Translating it yields CASSPSTGMNEKLFF.

The chain joins TRBV7-2 to TRBJ2-1, with TRBD2 as a possible D gene (6 bases). The germline V gene has CDR1 SGHTA and CDR2 FQGNSA. The CDR3 length is 15 residues. V gave up 2 bases and J gave up 10 bases, with 18 bases separating them. The CDR3 sequence is CASSLYAGPKREQFF. In DNA form, the CDR3 reads TGTGCCAGCAGCTTATACGCGGGGCCTAAGCGGGAGCAGTTCTTC.